The 4 T cell receptor beta chains presented below share a single source sample, sequenced in a study of T cells in Graves' hyperthyroidism and ophthalmopathy. TCR beta CDR3 regions were amplified from RNA transcripts. The HTBI primer set served for first-round RT-PCR of the TCR CDR3. TCRdb passed the multiplex PCR reads through MiXCR, listing each CDR3 protein once. This repertoire shows a few hundred thousand distinct CDR3 sequences, just over 45% found once; its top ten account for under 20%. The sample was peripheral blood or thyroid tissue (not recorded which). The receptors come from an adult woman with Graves' disease, either hyperthyroidism or ophthalmopathy (not recorded which).

This clonotype was counted at least ten times. V usage is TRBV5-1 and J usage is TRBJ1-1, with D hard to call. The V gene lost 4 bases and the J gene lost 1 base, with 8 bases spanning the gap. The germline CDR1 and CDR2 sequences are SGHRS and YFSETQ. The CDR3 loop spans 13 amino acids. CDR3 sequence: CASSLQTNTEAFF. DNA for the CDR3: TGCGCCAGCAGCCTCCAGACGAACACTGAAGCTTTCTTT.

J is TRBJ1-1 and V is TRBV5-1, with TRBD1 identical over 7 bases. The CDR3 contains 15 residues. V shed 4 bases and J 5 bases; nucleotides not matched to a gene: 11. Per germline, CDR1 SGHRS and CDR2 YFSETQ. CDR3 DNA sequence: TGCGCCAGCAGCCCCGGGACGGCAGGGGGGACTGAAGCTTTCTTT. Translating gives CASSPGTAGGTEAFF.

The CDR3 DNA follows: TGTGCCACGGGCGGAGAGGGTACCCAGTACTTC. It encodes CATGGEGTQYF. The V gene is TRBV10-3, the J gene TRBJ2-5; D perhaps matches TRBD2 (5 bases). The CDR3 runs 11 residues. Germline loops: CDR1 ENHRY, CDR2 SYGVKD. Trimming pared 10 bases from V and 8 bases from J, leaving 14 bases between.

To note about this clonotype: A much larger clone is a single base away; this may be a read error. V is TRBV3-1 and J is TRBJ1-2; no definite D call. This CDR3 contains 13 residues. Germline V gene lookup returns CDR1 LGHDT and CDR2 YNNKEL (reference sequence). As DNA, the CDR3 is TGTGCCAGCAGCCAAGGGACGAGCTATGGCCACACCTTC. Residues: CASSQGTSYGHTF.